These 13 T cell receptor beta chains came from one sample sequenced in a study of identifying expanded T cells in peripheral blood. The repertoire was sequenced with immunoSEQ multiplex PCR; TCRdb's copy has only in-frame clones and lacks some. The sample yields about 85,000 clones, approximately 90% seen once. The sequencing sample was made of blood. Source of these receptors: a person aged 18 to 75 in good health.

The genes are TRBV2 and TRBJ2-7; 7 nucleotides align to TRBD2. CDR1 is SNHLY and CDR2 is FYNNEI in the germline V gene. After removal of 4 bases from V and 6 bases from J, the junction contained 9 bases not matched to a gene. This CDR3 is 14 amino acids long. CDR3 amino acids: CASSGLGGVSEQYF. CDR3 nucleotide sequence: TGTGCCAGCAGTGGCCTGGGAGGGGTAAGCGAGCAGTACTTC.

The chain employs TRBV6-5 and TRBJ2-1; D remains unclear. The CDR3 sequence is 13 residues long. CDR1 and CDR2 from the germline V gene are MNHEY and SVGAGI. V was pared by 3 bases and J by 3 bases, with 6 bases between. CDR3 sequence reads: CASSYDRYNEQFF. In DNA, the CDR3 is TGTGCCAGCAGTTATGACCGCTACAATGAGCAGTTCTTC.

The rearrangement uses TRBV11-2 and TRBJ2-3; D gene ambiguous. The CDR3 is 14 residues long. The ends were cut back, 4 bases at V and 1 base at J, with 9 bases in the middle. Germline V gives CDR1 SGHAT, CDR2 FQNNGV. CDR3 coding DNA: TGTGCCAGCAGCTCAGTAGGGCGCACAGATACGCAGTATTTT. Amino acids: CASSSVGRTDTQYF. Full variable domain (remainder filled in from reference TRBV11-2 and TRBJ2-3): EAGVAQSPRYKIIEKRQSVAFWCNPISGHATLYWYQQILGQGPKLLIQFQNNGVVDDSQLPKDRFSAERLKGVDSTLKIQPAKLEDSAVYLCASSSVGRTDTQYFGPGTRLTVL.

The rearrangement uses TRBV7-6 and TRBJ2-3; 7 nucleotides align to TRBD2. This CDR3 has 15 amino acids. CDR1 and CDR2 from the germline V gene are SGHVS and FNYEAQ. V shed 2 bases, J shed 2 bases, and the junction held 4 bases outside the gene matches. CDR3 sequence reads: CASSLRGGDTDTQYF. As DNA, the CDR3 is TGTGCCAGCAGCTTACGCGGGGGTGACACAGATACGCAGTATTTT.

This clone was found once. This chain joins TRBV5-6 and TRBJ2-5; TRBD2 is a possible D gene (6 bases). CDR3 length: 16 residues. Germline CDR1 and CDR2: SGHDT and YYEEEE. V lost 4 bases, J lost 5 bases, and 21 bases lay in between. The chain's CDR3 is CASSPRGTPQLETQYF. The CDR3, as DNA: TGTGCCAGCAGCCCTCGGGGGACCCCACAATTGGAGACCCAGTACTTC.

The J gene is TRBJ2-3, the V gene TRBV4-1, with D unclear. Germline CDR1 is MGHRA and CDR2 is YSYEKL. Deletions cut 0 bases from V and 6 bases from J, with 13 bases between. The CDR3 extends over 15 amino acids. CDR3 sequence: CASSQDEAIPDTQYF. CDR3 coding DNA: TGCGCCAGCAGCCAAGATGAGGCTATTCCCGATACGCAGTATTTT.

The sample holds a few counts of this clone. The chain links TRBV10-2 to TRBJ2-7; 9 bases are a match to TRBD2. Germline loops: CDR1 WSHSY, CDR2 SAAADI. Losses at the gene ends were 6 bases for V and 1 base for J; bases not matched to a gene: 7. The CDR3 sequence is 15 residues long. CDR3 in amino acids: CASSFSGGASYEQYF. The CDR3 nucleotides are TGCGCCAGCAGCTTTAGCGGGGGAGCATCCTACGAGCAGTACTTC.

This CDR3 is CASSLGPGAAPYQPQHF. CDR3 in DNA: TGTGCCAGCAGCTTAGGTCCCGGGGCAGCACCTTATCAGCCCCAGCATTTT. The V and J genes are TRBV7-2 and TRBJ1-5; D perhaps matches TRBD1 (5 bases). The germline CDR1 and CDR2 sequences are SGHTA and FQGNSA. The ends were cut back, 1 base at V and 5 bases at J, with 18 bases in the middle. The CDR3 is 17 amino acids.

V is TRBV5-4 and J is TRBJ2-3; maybe TRBD1 (5 bases). Germline-derived CDR1 and CDR2 are SGHNT and YYREEE (reference sequence). Between the trimmed V and J ends, which lost 0 bases and 4 bases, there was a span of 9 bases. The length of the CDR3 is 14 residues. CDR3 amino acids: CASSLGRVADTQYF. In DNA form, the CDR3 reads TGTGCCAGCAGCTTGGGCAGGGTAGCAGATACGCAGTATTTT.

The chain recombines TRBV9 with TRBJ1-2, with TRBD1 matching over 8 bases. CDR1 and CDR2 (germline): SGDLS, YYNGEE. This CDR3 is built from 15 residues. The junction had 7 bases not matched to a gene; V was cut back by 0 bases and J by 6 bases. The CDR3: CASSVAGQGVDGYTF. The CDR3, as DNA: TGTGCCAGCAGCGTAGCAGGACAGGGAGTGGATGGCTACACCTTC.

This clone was found once. The chain uses TRBV9 and TRBJ2-7; D gene unclear. CDR1 is SGDLS and CDR2 is YYNGEE in the germline V gene. The CDR3 spans 12 residues. Trimming took off 0 bases at V and 4 bases at J, with 5 bases between the two ends. CDR3 in DNA: TGTGCCAGCAGCGTAGATCAATACGAGCAGTACTTC. Translated, it gives CASSVDQYEQYF.

V gene TRBV7-7 combines with J gene TRBJ2-3, with D unclear. V was trimmed by 1 base and J by 1 base, leaving 3 bases between them. Germline V CDR1 and CDR2: SSHAT, FNYEAQ (reference sequence). This CDR3 is built from 13 residues. The CDR3 sequence: CASSLDGTDTQYF. In nucleotides, the CDR3 is TGTGCCAGCAGCTTAGATGGCACAGATACGCAGTATTTT.

The V and J genes are TRBV2 and TRBJ1-1; D is possibly TRBD1 (5 bases). The CDR3 is 13 residues long. Per the germline V gene, CDR1 is SNHLY and CDR2 is FYNNEI. The V and J ends lost 5 bases and 4 bases respectively, with 11 bases between them. As DNA, the CDR3 is TGTGCCAGCAGTCCCAGGGAGGGCACTGAAGCTTTCTTT. This sequence encodes CASSPREGTEAFF. Filled out from reference TRBV2 and TRBJ1-1, the complete variable domain reads EPEVTQTPSHQVTQMGQEVILRCVPISNHLYFYWYRQILGQKVEFLVSFYNNEISEKSEIFDDQFSVERPDGSNFTLKIRSTKLEDSAMYFCASSPREGTEAFFGQGTRLTVV.